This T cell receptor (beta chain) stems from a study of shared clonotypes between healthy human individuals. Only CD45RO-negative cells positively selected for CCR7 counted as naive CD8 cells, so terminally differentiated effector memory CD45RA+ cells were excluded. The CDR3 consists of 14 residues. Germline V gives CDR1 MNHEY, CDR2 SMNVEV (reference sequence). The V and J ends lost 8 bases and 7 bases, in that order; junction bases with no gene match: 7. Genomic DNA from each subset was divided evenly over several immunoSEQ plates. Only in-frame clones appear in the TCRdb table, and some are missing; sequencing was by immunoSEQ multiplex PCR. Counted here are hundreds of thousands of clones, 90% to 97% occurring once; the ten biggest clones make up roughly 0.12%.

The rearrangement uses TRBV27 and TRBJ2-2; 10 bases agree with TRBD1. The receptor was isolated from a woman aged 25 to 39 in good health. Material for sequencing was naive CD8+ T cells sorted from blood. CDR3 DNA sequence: TGTGCCAGCGGCGGGACAGGGGTCGTCGGGGAGCTGTTTTTT. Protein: CASGGTGVVGELFF.